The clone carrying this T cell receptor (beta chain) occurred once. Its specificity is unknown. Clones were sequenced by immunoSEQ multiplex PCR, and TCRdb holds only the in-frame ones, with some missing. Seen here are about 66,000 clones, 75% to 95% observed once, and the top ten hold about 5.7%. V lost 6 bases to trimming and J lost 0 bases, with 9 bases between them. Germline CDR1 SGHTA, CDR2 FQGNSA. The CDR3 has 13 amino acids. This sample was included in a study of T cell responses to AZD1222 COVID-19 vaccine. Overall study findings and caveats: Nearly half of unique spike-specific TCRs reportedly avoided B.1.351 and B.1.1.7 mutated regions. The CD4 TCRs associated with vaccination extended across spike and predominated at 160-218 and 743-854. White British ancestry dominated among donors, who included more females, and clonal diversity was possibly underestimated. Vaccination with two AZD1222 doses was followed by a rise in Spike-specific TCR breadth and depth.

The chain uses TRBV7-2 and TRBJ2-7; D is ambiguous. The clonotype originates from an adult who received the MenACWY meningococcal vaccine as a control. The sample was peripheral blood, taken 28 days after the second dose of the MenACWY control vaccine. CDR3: CASRPPSSYEQYF. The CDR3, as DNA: TGTGCCAGCAGACCCCCGAGCTCCTACGAGCAGTACTTC.